These 20 T cell receptor beta chains originate from one sample sequenced in a study of CD8 T cells in Susac syndrome. Random hexamers were used to reverse transcribe an amount of roughly 0.5 to 1 ug RNA. TCRdb re-called the immunoSEQ multiplex PCR reads with MiXCR, one entry per CDR3 protein. The top ten hold about 0.095% of the sample, which has approximately 120,000 distinct CDR3 sequences, around 95% seen once. The sequenced sample was CD4+ T cells from PBMCs. The receptors come from a human donor in good health.

The rearrangement uses TRBV5-1 and TRBJ2-3, with a possible D match to TRBD2 (6 bases). Germline-derived CDR1 and CDR2 are SGHRS and YFSETQ. Trimming pared 1 base from V and 1 base from J, leaving 10 bases between. The CDR3 contains 15 residues. CDR3: CASSLPGTGTDTQYF. CDR3 nucleotide sequence: TGCGCCAGCAGCTTGCCCGGGACTGGCACAGATACGCAGTATTTT.

CDR3 bases: TGTGCCAGCAGTGAAATGAGGGTCGGGGAGCTGTTTTTT. It is translated as CASSEMRVGELFF. The chain joins TRBV6-1 to TRBJ2-2, with a possible D match to TRBD2 (5 bases). The CDR3 covers 13 residues. V lost 2 bases and J lost 7, with 8 bases in between. The germline V gene has CDR1 MNHNS and CDR2 SASEGT.

The gene calls are TRBV3-1 and TRBJ2-2; 10 nucleotides line up with TRBD1. Germline loops: CDR1 LGHDT, CDR2 YNNKEL (reference sequence). J was trimmed by 3 bases and V by 4 bases; bases with no gene match: 2. The CDR3 runs to 15 residues. CDR3 amino acids: CASSPTGGHTGELFF. CDR3 coding DNA: TGTGCCAGCAGCCCGACAGGGGGCCACACCGGGGAGCTGTTTTTT.

This CDR3 is CSVDKGYTGELFF. Here the CDR3 DNA reads TGCAGCGTTGATAAGGGTTACACCGGGGAGCTGTTTTTT. V and J are TRBV29-1 and TRBJ2-2; D unresolved. Germline V gives CDR1 SQVTM, CDR2 ANQGSEA. The CDR3 totals 13 residues. V was pared by 3 bases and J by 3 bases, with 8 bases between.

V usage is TRBV7-2 and J usage is TRBJ1-1; tentatively, D is TRBD1 (6 bases). CDR1 is SGHTA, CDR2 FQGNSA, per germline. V dropped 4 bases and J dropped 7 bases, with 25 bases sitting between them. The CDR3 is 17 residues long. In DNA form, the CDR3 reads TGTGCCAGCAGCTCGGACCCCCGATACAGGGTAAATCATGAAGCTTTCTTT. Encoded protein: CASSSDPRYRVNHEAFF.

J is TRBJ2-2 and V is TRBV7-2, with TRBD2 matching over 9 bases. Germline loops: CDR1 SGHTA, CDR2 FQGNSA. The V gene end was trimmed by 5 bases and the J gene end by 4 bases; junction bases not matched to a gene: 5. The CDR3 totals 15 residues. The CDR3 protein is CASSAGLAVTGELFF. CDR3 bases: TGTGCCAGCAGCGCGGGACTAGCAGTCACCGGGGAGCTGTTTTTT.

The J gene is TRBJ1-3, the V gene TRBV7-9; 7 bases line up with TRBD1. Germline CDR1 reads SEHNR; CDR2 reads FQNEAQ (reference sequence). V was pared by 2 bases and J by 0 bases, with 1 base of the junction left unmatched. The CDR3 sequence is 15 residues long. The CDR3 nucleotides are TGTGCCAGCAGCTTAAGACAGGGCTCTGGAAACACCATATATTTT. Its protein product is CASSLRQGSGNTIYF.

The V call is TRBV7-9, the J call TRBJ1-5, with TRBD1 matching 10 bases. Trimming cost V 1 base and J 6 bases; bases outside gene matches: 0. CDR1 is SEHNR, CDR2 FQNEAQ, per germline (reference sequence). This CDR3 has 14 residues. CDR3 region: CASSLGQGAQPQHF. CDR3 sequence (DNA): TGTGCCAGCAGCTTAGGACAGGGGGCTCAGCCCCAGCATTTT.

The genes are TRBV9 and TRBJ2-3; D remains unclear. CDR1 is SGDLS, CDR2 YYNGEE, per germline. V was clipped by 0 bases and J by 8 bases, with 10 bases between them. The CDR3 sequence is 13 residues long. The CDR3 region is CASSVDDRSTQYF. CDR3 DNA: TGTGCCAGCAGCGTAGACGATCGGTCTACGCAGTATTTT.

The chain links TRBV5-1 to TRBJ1-2; D is ambiguous. This CDR3 is 14 amino acids long. Germline assignment: CDR1 SGHRS and CDR2 YFSETQ. V was trimmed by 4 bases and J by 0 bases, leaving 10 bases between them. The CDR3 coding sequence is TGCGCCAGCAGCCCGCAGGAGGCTAACTATGGCTACACCTTC. Protein: CASSPQEANYGYTF.

The V call is TRBV5-1, the J call TRBJ2-1; the match to TRBD2 covers 9 bases. J lost 9 bases, V lost 1 base, and 5 bases had no gene match. Germline CDR1 reads SGHRS; CDR2 reads YFSETQ. The CDR3 spans 14 residues. The CDR3 reads CASSLSVTSGEQFF. Here the CDR3 DNA reads TGCGCCAGCAGCTTGTCAGTGACTAGCGGTGAGCAGTTCTTC.

The V call is TRBV6-5, the J call TRBJ2-7; 8 nucleotides agree with TRBD1. V shed 2 bases, J shed 5 bases, and the junction held 8 bases outside the gene matches. The germline CDR1 and CDR2 sequences are MNHEY and SVGAGI. This CDR3 is 15 amino acids long. The CDR3 DNA reads TGTGCCAGCAGTTACGAACCGGGACAGGTAGACGAGCAGTACTTC. Encoded protein: CASSYEPGQVDEQYF.

V usage is TRBV30 and J usage is TRBJ1-4; TRBD1 agrees at 10 bases. Germline V CDR1 and CDR2: GTSNPN, SVGIG (reference sequence). Germline trimming cut 2 bases from V and 8 bases from J; bases unmatched to any gene: 5. The CDR3 contains 14 residues. In DNA form, the CDR3 reads TGTGCCTGGAGTAGGACAGGGGGAGAAGAAAAACTGTTTTTT. The encoded protein is CAWSRTGGEEKLFF.

The CDR3 coding sequence is TGCAGCGTTGCCCGGGATACCGAGGCCTATGGCTACACCTTC. The encoded protein is CSVARDTEAYGYTF. V is TRBV29-1 and J is TRBJ1-2; D gene ambiguous. Looked up from germline, CDR1 is SQVTM and CDR2 is ANQGSEA. The ends were cut back, 4 bases at V and 4 bases at J, with 16 bases in the middle. This CDR3 has 14 residues.

The chain carries TRBV2 and TRBJ1-5; D might be TRBD1 (5 bases). Germline V gene lookup returns CDR1 SNHLY and CDR2 FYNNEI. CDR3 length equals 13 residues. Trimming left V 7 bases short and J 7 bases short, with 14 bases between. Here the CDR3 reads CASTGGEGQPQHF. The CDR3 DNA reads TGTGCCAGCACGGGGGGAGAGGGGCAGCCCCAGCATTTT. The variable domain in full, completed from reference TRBV2 and TRBJ1-5, reads EPEVTQTPSHQVTQMGQEVILRCVPISNHLYFYWYRQILGQKVEFLVSFYNNEISEKSEIFDDQFSVERPDGSNFTLKIRSTKLEDSAMYFCASTGGEGQPQHFGDGTRLSIL.

The chain is built from TRBV4-1 and TRBJ2-7, with D tentatively TRBD2 (6 bases). Deletions cut 1 base from V and 5 bases from J, with 12 bases between. The CDR3 extends over 14 amino acids. The germline CDR1 and CDR2 sequences are MGHRA and YSYEKL. The CDR3 DNA is TGCGCCAGCAGCCAAGTTCCGGGAGTAGACGAGCAGTACTTC. Protein sequence: CASSQVPGVDEQYF.

The chain has TRBV3-1 and TRBJ2-2; the D is unclear. CDR3 length equals 15 residues. The V end lost 3 bases, the J end lost 4 bases, and 12 bases lay between the germline ends. In germline, CDR1 is LGHDT, CDR2 YNNKEL (reference sequence). The chain's CDR3 is CASSHLLKGTGELFF. The DNA of the CDR3 is TGTGCCAGCAGCCACCTCCTAAAGGGCACCGGGGAGCTGTTTTTT.

This sequence joins TRBV27 and TRBJ2-7; 9 bases agree with TRBD1. Germline CDR1 MNHEY, CDR2 SMNVEV (reference sequence). The CDR3 spans 15 residues. J lost 2 bases, V lost 8 bases, and 10 bases had no gene match. CDR3 region: CASRKGQGTTYEQYF. The CDR3 coding sequence is TGTGCCAGCCGAAAAGGACAGGGGACTACCTACGAGCAGTACTTC.

The V call is TRBV19, the J call TRBJ2-7, with D perhaps TRBD2 (6 bases). This CDR3 has 15 residues. Trimming pared 2 bases from V and 1 base from J, leaving 12 bases between. The V gene's germline CDR1 is LNHDA and CDR2 SQIVND (reference sequence). The CDR3 spells CASSIRAGRSYEQYF. For the CDR3, the DNA is TGTGCCAGTAGTATAAGGGCGGGAAGGTCCTACGAGCAGTACTTC.

The J gene is TRBJ1-1, the V gene TRBV28; D is undetermined. Germline V CDR1 and CDR2: MDHEN, SYDVKM. The CDR3 has 12 residues. V lost 6 bases and J 3 bases, leaving 8 bases between the germline ends. This CDR3 is CASSEVDTEAFF. The DNA of the CDR3 is TGTGCCAGCAGCGAAGTGGACACTGAAGCTTTCTTT.